This T cell receptor (beta chain) was obtained from a study of T cells in Graves' hyperthyroidism and ophthalmopathy. Looking at the study overall: Peripheral blood was taken when the disease was first diagnosed, before any treatment began.

TCR beta CDR3 sequences were amplified from RNA transcripts. The study used the HTBI primer set for a first-round RT-PCR of the TCR CDR3. TCRdb fed the multiplex PCR reads into MiXCR, producing one record per CDR3 protein. The sample lists about 640,000 distinct CDR3 sequences, around 21% occurring once. The study's findings and limits: Through a model of 13 V-J features, ophthalmopathy was separated from stable hyperthyroidism.

As regards this clonotype: Its antigen remains unidentified.

CDR3 size: 15 residues. The germline gives CDR1 MNHEY, CDR2 SVGAGI. V lost 3 bases, J lost 4 bases, and 15 bases lay in between. Together with thyroid ultrasound, orbital computed tomography, serum thyroxine and TRAb, clinical symptoms were used for diagnoses. It was 8 to 10 ml of fresh peripheral blood that supplied the PBMCs. This TCR came from a man between 25 and 39 years old with Graves' ophthalmopathy. V is TRBV6-5 and J is TRBJ2-5; D tentatively reads TRBD1 or TRBD2 (5 bases each). Sequencing was carried out using blood. CDR3 protein: CASSYGGTVRETQYF. As DNA, the CDR3 is TGTGCCAGCAGTTATGGTGGGACGGTCAGAGAGACCCAGTACTTC.